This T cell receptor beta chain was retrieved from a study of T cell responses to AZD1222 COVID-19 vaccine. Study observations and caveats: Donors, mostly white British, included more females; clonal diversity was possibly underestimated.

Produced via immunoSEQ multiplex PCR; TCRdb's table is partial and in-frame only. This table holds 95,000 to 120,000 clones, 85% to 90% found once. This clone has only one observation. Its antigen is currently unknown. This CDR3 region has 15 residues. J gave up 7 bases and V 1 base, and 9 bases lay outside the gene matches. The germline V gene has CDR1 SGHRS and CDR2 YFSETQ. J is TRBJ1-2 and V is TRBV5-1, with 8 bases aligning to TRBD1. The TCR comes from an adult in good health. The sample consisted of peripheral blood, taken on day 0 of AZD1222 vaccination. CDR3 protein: CASSLSDRGGVGYTF. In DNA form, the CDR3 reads TGCGCCAGCAGCTTGAGTGACAGGGGTGGCGTTGGCTACACCTTC.